The source of this T cell receptor beta chain is a study of blood T cell repertoires in COVID-19. The wider study: The study drew acute and convalescent COVID-19 samples from the United States, Italy and Spain.

V lost 5 bases and J lost 3, with 7 bases in between. The V gene's germline CDR1 is DFQATT and CDR2 SNEGSKA (reference sequence). The CDR3 contains 11 residues. Authors' analysis steps: Amplification of reference gene primers provided the estimated nucleated cell counts. Sequencing was performed with immunoSEQ multiplex PCR; in TCRdb, only in-frame clones are kept and a portion is missing. V, J and clone size are those of that table, while D and trimming were read from the DNA. The sample includes 150,000 to 200,000 clones, approximately 84% of them seen just once. Assignment of participants to cohorts was predicated upon participant-reported clinical history.

J is TRBJ1-1 and V is TRBV20-1; D uncertain. Sequenced input: PBMCs or T cells enriched from blood (not recorded which). The receptor was derived from a human donor with acute COVID-19. The donor label of this sample is uncertain. CDR3 DNA: TGCAGTGCTCTCCGGGACACTGAAGCTTTCTTT. It specifies CSALRDTEAFF.